Given below is one T cell receptor beta chain in context. Its antigen is undetermined. The data were taken from a study of T cell repertoires in cytomegalovirus infection. Study in general: In public TCR beta signatures, there were indications of both CMV infection and matching HLA type.

Germline CDR1 is MNHNY and CDR2 is SVGAGI (reference sequence). This CDR3 region has 15 residues. With 7 bases clipped from V and 2 bases from J, the junction kept 10 bases outside the gene matches. Overall study results and limits: CMV-specific HLA-C-restricted TCR beta clonotypes dominated the ex vivo response.

TCRdb recomputed calls from the reads with MiXCR, one row per CDR3 protein. The sample contains more than 40,000 distinct CDR3 sequences, 21% of which appear only once. The source material was CD8+ T cells from cultured PBMCs, sampled from culture after CMV antigen stimulation. V is TRBV6-6 and J is TRBJ2-7; TRBD1 agrees at 8 bases. This TCR was recovered from a human donor in good health (CMV status not recorded). Some clones in this sample may be carry-over from other donors' samples. The CDR3 is CASNSGQGLAYEQYF. Written as DNA, the CDR3 is TGTGCCAGCAATTCAGGACAGGGCCTTGCCTACGAGCAGTACTTC.